One and the same sample provided the 18 T cell receptor beta chains below, sequenced in a study of tissue T cells after allogeneic stem cell transplantation. Assay: immunoSEQ multiplex PCR; the TCRdb copy retains only in-frame clones and omits some. The table has some 1,600 clones, 55% to 80% seen once. The material sequenced was esophagus tissue, taken at autopsy. The receptors stem from a woman between 18 and 55 years old with breast cancer.

This chain joins TRBV18 and TRBJ1-2; TRBD1 is a possible D gene (5 bases). The germline gives CDR1 KGHSH, CDR2 LQKENI. This CDR3 is built from 15 residues. Between the trimmed V and J ends, which lost 2 bases and 0 bases, there was a span of 10 bases. CDR3 amino acids: CASSPGTQANYGYTF. DNA for the CDR3: TGTGCCAGCTCACCAGGGACGCAAGCTAACTATGGCTACACCTTC. Variable domain in full (rest from reference TRBV18 and TRBJ1-2): NAGVMQNPRHLVRRRGQEARLRCSPMKGHSHVYWYRQLPEEGLKFMVYLQKENIIDESGMPKERFSAEFPKEGPSILRIQQVVRGDSAAYFCASSPGTQANYGYTFGSGTRLTVV.

This chain uses TRBV9 with TRBJ1-5, with D perhaps TRBD1 (6 bases). This CDR3 has 14 residues. Trimming cost V 0 bases and J 7 bases, with 11 bases left between them. The germline gives CDR1 SGDLS, CDR2 YYNGEE. CDR3 DNA sequence: TGTGCCAGCAGCGTAGGCCAGGGGCGCCAGCCCCAGCATTTT. It encodes CASSVGQGRQPQHF.

This clone occurred a few times. The chain has TRBV7-3 and TRBJ2-3, with 7 bases lining up with TRBD1. V shed 1 base and J 4 bases; nucleotides not matched to a gene: 2. Germline V gene sequence: CDR1 SGHTA, CDR2 FQGTGA. The CDR3 sequence is 14 residues long. CDR3 nucleotides: TGTGCCAGCAGCTTAAGACAGGGAGCAGATACGCAGTATTTT. Translated: CASSLRQGADTQYF.

The rearrangement joins TRBV7-6 to TRBJ2-3, with 9 bases lining up with TRBD2. The CDR3 spans 15 residues. CDR1 is SGHVS and CDR2 is FNYEAQ in the germline V gene. Germline trimming cut 4 bases from V and 4 bases from J; bases unmatched to any gene: 6. CDR3 residues: CASSSAGGRADTQYF. As DNA, the CDR3 is TGTGCCAGCAGCTCCGCGGGAGGGAGGGCAGATACGCAGTATTTT.

The chain is built from TRBV19 and TRBJ1-1; 7 nucleotides match TRBD1. Germline loops: CDR1 LNHDA, CDR2 SQIVND (reference sequence). This CDR3 spans 15 amino acids. V lost 5 bases to trimming and J lost 1 base; unmatched junction nucleotides: 7. The DNA for the CDR3 is TGTGCCAGTAGTTGGCAGGGGGGACGGAACACTGAAGCTTTCTTT. This codes for CASSWQGGRNTEAFF.

The chain uses TRBV30 and TRBJ2-7; D perhaps matches TRBD1 (7 bases). V was shortened by 8 bases and J by 4 bases, with 9 bases between the two germline ends. This CDR3 is built from 10 residues. Germline CDR1 is GTSNPN and CDR2 is SVGIG (reference sequence). The CDR3: CAAGQYEQYF. The DNA for the CDR3 is TGTGCCGCGGGACAGTACGAGCAGTACTTC.

The chain uses TRBV5-6 and TRBJ2-7, with TRBD1 matching over 7 bases. Germline lookup yields CDR1 SGHDT and CDR2 YYEEEE. V lost 6 bases and J lost 0; bases outside the gene matches: 18. The CDR3 sequence is 18 residues long. CDR3 sequence: CASKRGISDRRSSYEQYF. CDR3 DNA: TGTGCCAGCAAGAGGGGCATTTCGGACAGGCGAAGCTCCTACGAGCAGTACTTC. Full variable domain (missing parts from reference TRBV5-6 and TRBJ2-7): DAGVTQSPTHLIKTRGQQVTLRCSPKSGHDTVSWYQQALGQGPQFIFQYYEEEERQRGNFPDRFSGHQFPNYSSELNVNALLLGDSALYLCASKRGISDRRSSYEQYFGPGTRLTVT.

This clone appeared a few times. This rearrangement joins TRBV6-2 or TRBV6-3 to TRBJ1-5; D uncertain. Germline CDR1 reads MNHEY; CDR2 reads SVGEGT. The CDR3 loop spans 13 amino acids. V lost 4 bases and J lost 12, with 16 bases in between. CDR3 in amino acids: CASSFPARYNQHF. The DNA for the CDR3 is TGTGCCAGCAGTTTCCCCGCGAGGTATAACCAGCATTTT.

This clone was detected a few times. The chain is built from TRBV27 and TRBJ2-2; 8 bases match TRBD2. There are 17 residues in the CDR3. Germline assignment: CDR1 MNHEY and CDR2 SMNVEV (reference sequence). V lost 1 base to trimming and J lost 6 bases; unmatched junction nucleotides: 10. CDR3 nucleotides: TGTGCCAGCAGTTTATTTGATCCAGCGGGAGTCTCCGGGGAGCTGTTTTTT. Its translation is CASSLFDPAGVSGELFF.

This sequence joins TRBV19 and TRBJ1-1; no clear D gene. The CDR3 extends over 12 amino acids. Trimming shortened V by 5 bases and J by 1 base, and 5 bases separated the two germline ends. Germline-derived CDR1 and CDR2 are LNHDA and SQIVND (reference sequence). The CDR3 nucleotides read TGTGCCAGTAGTTGGGGGAACACTGAAGCTTTCTTT. It specifies CASSWGNTEAFF. The complete variable domain, with remaining parts taken from reference TRBV19 and TRBJ1-1, reads DGGITQSPKYLFRKEGQNVTLSCEQNLNHDAMYWYRQDPGQGLRLIYYSQIVNDFQKGDIAEGYSVSREKKESFPLTVTSAQKNPTAFYLCASSWGNTEAFFGQGTRLTVV.

The chain is built from TRBV5-6 and TRBJ1-3, with 7 bases that match TRBD1. Unmatched junction bases numbered 6, after V lost 5 bases and J lost 4 bases. The CDR3 is made up of 14 amino acids. From germline, CDR1 is SGHDT and CDR2 YYEEEE. CDR3 sequence reads: CASSRRDSGNTIYF. In DNA, the CDR3 is TGTGCCAGCAGTCGCCGGGACAGCGGAAACACCATATATTTT.

The genes are TRBV6-4 and TRBJ2-6; no firm D call. The V gene lost 2 bases and the J gene lost 3 bases, with 11 bases spanning the gap. CDR3 size: 16 residues. From germline, CDR1 is MRHNA and CDR2 SNTAGT. DNA of the CDR3: TGTGCCAGCAGTGACGAGGTCGGTGATGGGGCCAACGTCCTGACTTTC. Its protein product is CASSDEVGDGANVLTF.

V gene TRBV27 combines with J gene TRBJ2-5, with D possibly being TRBD2 (5 bases). The germline CDR1 and CDR2 sequences are MNHEY and SMNVEV (reference sequence). This CDR3 region has 15 residues. Trimming shortened V by 8 bases and J by 3 bases, and 19 bases separated the two germline ends. The chain's CDR3 is CASAHLGSSEETQYF. CDR3 DNA sequence: TGTGCCAGCGCCCACCTAGGGAGTAGTGAAGAGACCCAGTACTTC.

The chain has TRBV13 and TRBJ1-1; D gene unclear. Trimming removed 6 bases at V and 3 bases at J, with 11 bases between. CDR1 is PRHDT and CDR2 is FYEKMQ in the germline V gene (reference sequence). The CDR3 is made up of 13 amino acids. CDR3 sequence: CASSVDRDTEAFF. Here the CDR3 DNA reads TGTGCCAGCAGTGTCGATAGGGACACTGAAGCTTTCTTT.

V usage is TRBV7-2 and J usage is TRBJ2-7; no reliable D call. Germline V gene lookup returns CDR1 SGHTA and CDR2 FQGNSA. The CDR3 contains 14 residues. Between the trimmed V and J ends, which lost 2 bases and 0 bases, there was a span of 8 bases. The CDR3 loop reads CASSLTVNSYEQYF. As DNA, the CDR3 is TGTGCCAGCAGCTTAACTGTCAACTCCTACGAGCAGTACTTC.

This chain joins TRBV9 and TRBJ2-4, with 7 positions matching TRBD2. This CDR3 spans 22 amino acids. Germline V lookup: CDR1 SGDLS, CDR2 YYNGEE. V lost 1 base, J lost 0 bases, and 22 bases stayed unmatched. The CDR3, as DNA: TGTGCCAGCAGCGTATCCAGCGGGGTCTTACAAACGGGGAGACTAGCCAAAAACATTCAGTACTTC. It is translated as CASSVSSGVLQTGRLAKNIQYF.

The chain has TRBV5-6 and TRBJ2-1, with TRBD2 matching over 12 bases. The germline CDR1 and CDR2 sequences are SGHDT and YYEEEE. Germline trimming cut 8 bases from V and 2 bases from J; bases unmatched to any gene: 5. The CDR3 is 15 amino acids. Here the CDR3 reads CASRLAGDPYNEQFF. CDR3 DNA: TGTGCCAGTAGACTAGCGGGAGATCCCTACAATGAGCAGTTCTTC.

The chain is built from TRBV18 and TRBJ2-5; 11 positions match TRBD2. Germline values: CDR1 KGHSH, CDR2 LQKENI. The CDR3 is made up of 16 amino acids. Germline trimming cut 4 bases from V and 5 bases from J; bases unmatched to any gene: 9. In nucleotides, the CDR3 is TGTGCCAGCTCACGGTTACTAGCGGGGGTCGGCGAGACCCAGTACTTC. This codes for CASSRLLAGVGETQYF.